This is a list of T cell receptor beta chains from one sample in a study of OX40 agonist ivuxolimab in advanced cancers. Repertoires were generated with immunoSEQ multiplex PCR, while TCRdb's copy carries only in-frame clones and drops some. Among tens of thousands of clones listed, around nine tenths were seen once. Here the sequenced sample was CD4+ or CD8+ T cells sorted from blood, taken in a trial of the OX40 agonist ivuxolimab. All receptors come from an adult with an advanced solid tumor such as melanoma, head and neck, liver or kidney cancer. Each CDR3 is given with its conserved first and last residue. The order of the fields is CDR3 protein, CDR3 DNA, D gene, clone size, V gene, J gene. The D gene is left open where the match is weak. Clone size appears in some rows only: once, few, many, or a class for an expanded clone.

CDR3 protein: CASSEWGDGTQYF
CDR3 DNA: TGTGCCAGCAGTGAATGGGGGGACGGGACCCAGTACTTC
D gene: -
clone size: -
V gene: TRBV25-1
J gene: TRBJ2-5

CDR3 protein: CASSLQPGTGDYEQYF
CDR3 DNA: TGCGCCAGCAGCTTGCAACCCGGAACAGGGGACTACGAGCAGTACTTC
D gene: TRBD1
clone size: -
V gene: TRBV5-1
J gene: TRBJ2-7

CDR3 protein: CASSYFRESEKLFF
CDR3 DNA: TGTGCCAGCAGTTACTTCAGGGAAAGTGAAAAACTGTTTTTT
D gene: -
clone size: -
V gene: TRBV6-6
J gene: TRBJ1-4

CDR3 protein: CASRRESDTQYF
CDR3 DNA: TGTGCCAGCAGGAGGGAATCAGATACGCAGTATTTT
D gene: -
clone size: -
V gene: TRBV2
J gene: TRBJ2-3

CDR3 protein: CASSGSGTASYEQYF
CDR3 DNA: TGCGCCAGCAGCGGCTCCGGGACAGCCTCCTACGAGCAGTACTTC
D gene: TRBD1
clone size: once
V gene: TRBV5-1
J gene: TRBJ2-7

CDR3 protein: CASSRPGEKLFF
CDR3 DNA: TGTGCCAGCAGCCGACCGGGGGAAAAACTGTTTTTT
D gene: -
clone size: -
V gene: TRBV5-4
J gene: TRBJ1-4

CDR3 protein: CASSEIRQGRQPQHF
CDR3 DNA: TGTGCCAGCAGTGAAATAAGACAGGGCCGGCAGCCCCAGCATTTT
D gene: TRBD1
clone size: -
V gene: TRBV2
J gene: TRBJ1-5

CDR3 protein: CASSLYPGTSGRSPYEQYF
CDR3 DNA: TGTGCCAGCAGCTTATATCCCGGGACTAGCGGGAGGTCTCCCTACGAGCAGTACTTC
D gene: TRBD2
clone size: -
V gene: TRBV7-2
J gene: TRBJ2-7

CDR3 protein: CASSPQGGHGYGYTF
CDR3 DNA: TGTGCCAGCAGCCCCCAGGGGGGTCACGGGTATGGCTACACCTTC
D gene: TRBD1
clone size: few
V gene: TRBV9
J gene: TRBJ1-2

CDR3 protein: CASSDPGQGNEKLFF
CDR3 DNA: TGTGCCAGCAGCGATCCGGGACAGGGAAATGAAAAACTGTTTTTT
D gene: TRBD1
clone size: -
V gene: TRBV5-4
J gene: TRBJ1-4

CDR3 protein: CASSVVGTSTDTQYF
CDR3 DNA: TGTGCCAGCAGCGTAGTCGGGACTAGCACAGATACGCAGTATTTT
D gene: -
clone size: -
V gene: TRBV9
J gene: TRBJ2-3

CDR3 protein: CASSLRPLARTTDTQYF
CDR3 DNA: TGTGCCAGCAGCTTAAGACCGTTGGCGAGAACGACAGATACGCAGTATTTT
D gene: -
clone size: once
V gene: TRBV7-2
J gene: TRBJ2-3

CDR3 protein: CASAPRGRVSGTEAFF
CDR3 DNA: TGTGCCAGCGCACCCCGGGGGAGGGTATCGGGGACTGAAGCTTTCTTT
D gene: -
clone size: -
V gene: TRBV27
J gene: TRBJ1-1

CDR3 protein: CASSYTGGTEAFF
CDR3 DNA: TGTGCCAGCAGTTACACAGGGGGAACTGAAGCTTTCTTT
D gene: TRBD1
clone size: -
V gene: TRBV6-5
J gene: TRBJ1-1

CDR3 protein: CASSEAPGTGNTIYF
CDR3 DNA: TGTGCCAGCAGTGAAGCCCCCGGGACTGGAAACACCATATATTTT
D gene: -
clone size: -
V gene: TRBV6-1
J gene: TRBJ1-3

CDR3 protein: CAWSSGGNQPQHF
CDR3 DNA: TGTGCCTGGAGTTCAGGGGGCAATCAGCCCCAGCATTTT
D gene: -
clone size: -
V gene: TRBV30
J gene: TRBJ1-5

CDR3 protein: CASSLDHTGANYGYTF
CDR3 DNA: TGTGCCAGCAGCTTAGATCACACCGGAGCTAACTATGGCTACACCTTC
D gene: -
clone size: -
V gene: TRBV11-2
J gene: TRBJ1-2

CDR3 protein: CASSQQGGNTIYF
CDR3 DNA: TGCGCCAGCAGCCAGCAGGGCGGAAACACCATATATTTT
D gene: -
clone size: -
V gene: TRBV4-3
J gene: TRBJ1-3

CDR3 protein: CASSGGDAGNQPQHF
CDR3 DNA: TGTGCCAGTAGTGGAGGAGACGCGGGCAATCAGCCCCAGCATTTT
D gene: -
clone size: -
V gene: TRBV19
J gene: TRBJ1-5

CDR3 protein: CASSEGLRDQPQHF
CDR3 DNA: TGTGCCAGCAGTGAAGGGTTGCGCGATCAGCCCCAGCATTTT
D gene: -
clone size: -
V gene: TRBV6-1
J gene: TRBJ1-5

CDR3 protein: CASSQEVAGRFNEQFF
CDR3 DNA: TGCGCCAGCAGCCAAGAGGTAGCAGGGAGGTTCAATGAGCAGTTCTTC
D gene: -
clone size: -
V gene: TRBV4-1
J gene: TRBJ2-1

CDR3 protein: CASTRGAGAVKNTEAFF
CDR3 DNA: TGCGCCAGCACCCGTGGAGCAGGGGCCGTAAAGAACACTGAAGCTTTCTTT
D gene: -
clone size: -
V gene: TRBV5-1
J gene: TRBJ1-1

CDR3 protein: CASSKDRLNEQYF
CDR3 DNA: TGTGCCAGCAGTAAGGACCGTCTCAACGAGCAGTACTTC
D gene: -
clone size: -
V gene: TRBV2
J gene: TRBJ2-7

CDR3 protein: CASSITRGDNEQFF
CDR3 DNA: TGTGCCAGTAGTATTACGAGGGGGGACAATGAGCAGTTCTTC
D gene: -
clone size: -
V gene: TRBV19
J gene: TRBJ2-1

CDR3 protein: CASSLEGARISEQYF
CDR3 DNA: TGTGCCAGCAGCTTAGAGGGTGCCCGGATAAGCGAGCAGTACTTC
D gene: -
clone size: -
V gene: TRBV7-2
J gene: TRBJ2-7

CDR3 protein: CASSQRTGYGYTF
CDR3 DNA: TGCGCCAGCAGCCAAAGGACGGGCTATGGCTACACCTTC
D gene: -
clone size: -
V gene: TRBV4-3
J gene: TRBJ1-2

CDR3 protein: CASSFGGNQETQYF
CDR3 DNA: TGCGCCAGCAGCTTTGGGGGTAACCAAGAGACCCAGTACTTC
D gene: -
clone size: -
V gene: TRBV5-1
J gene: TRBJ2-5

CDR3 protein: CASSLGGQETQYF
CDR3 DNA: TGCGCCAGCAGCTTGGGAGGCCAAGAGACCCAGTACTTC
D gene: -
clone size: -
V gene: TRBV5-1
J gene: TRBJ2-5

CDR3 protein: CASSSLDRGVKNEQYF
CDR3 DNA: TGTGCCAGCAGCTCGTTGGACAGGGGGGTTAAGAACGAGCAGTACTTC
D gene: TRBD1
clone size: -
V gene: TRBV5-6
J gene: TRBJ2-7

CDR3 protein: CASSPSSDEQYF
CDR3 DNA: TGTGCCAGCTCACCCTCGAGCGACGAGCAGTACTTC
D gene: -
clone size: -
V gene: TRBV18
J gene: TRBJ2-7

CDR3 protein: CASSPYRISYEQYF
CDR3 DNA: TGTGCCAGCAGTCCGTACAGGATCTCCTACGAGCAGTACTTC
D gene: -
clone size: -
V gene: TRBV27
J gene: TRBJ2-7

CDR3 protein: CASRPEREGLDDNEQFF
CDR3 DNA: TGTGCCAGCAGACCCGAACGTGAGGGACTAGACGACAATGAGCAGTTCTTC
D gene: -
clone size: -
V gene: TRBV21-1
J gene: TRBJ2-1

CDR3 protein: CASSLGLGQGYNEQFF
CDR3 DNA: TGTGCCAGCAGCTTAGGGTTGGGACAGGGATACAATGAGCAGTTCTTC
D gene: TRBD1
clone size: -
V gene: TRBV11-2
J gene: TRBJ2-1

CDR3 protein: CAISEFQQPLHF
CDR3 DNA: TGTGCCATCAGTGAGTTCCAGCAACCCCTCCACTTT
D gene: -
clone size: -
V gene: TRBV10-3
J gene: TRBJ1-6

CDR3 protein: CASSLGPTGAYEQYF
CDR3 DNA: TGTGCCAGCAGTTTGGGTCCCACGGGGGCCTACGAGCAGTACTTC
D gene: -
clone size: -
V gene: TRBV27
J gene: TRBJ2-7

CDR3 protein: CASSYRGSGNTEAFF
CDR3 DNA: TGTGCCAGCAGCTACCGGGGTAGTGGGAACACTGAAGCTTTCTTT
D gene: -
clone size: -
V gene: TRBV7-2
J gene: TRBJ1-1

CDR3 protein: CASTIPPEGSYEQYF
CDR3 DNA: TGTGCCAGCACCATTCCCCCCGAAGGCTCCTACGAGCAGTACTTC
D gene: -
clone size: -
V gene: TRBV21-1
J gene: TRBJ2-7

CDR3 protein: CGSTLTTGNTIYF
CDR3 DNA: TGTGGGAGCACACTTACAACTGGAAACACCATATATTTT
D gene: -
clone size: -
V gene: TRBV6-5
J gene: TRBJ1-3

CDR3 protein: CASSTNKESLDTQYF
CDR3 DNA: TGTGCCAGCAGCACTAACAAGGAGTCTCTAGATACGCAGTATTTT
D gene: -
clone size: -
V gene: TRBV9
J gene: TRBJ2-3

CDR3 protein: CASSSTGTRIADTQYF
CDR3 DNA: TGCGCCAGCAGCTCCACCGGGACCCGCATCGCGGATACGCAGTATTTT
D gene: -
clone size: -
V gene: TRBV5-1
J gene: TRBJ2-3

CDR3 protein: CASSPDLGPLYEQYF
CDR3 DNA: TGTGCCAGCAGCCCAGATTTAGGACCGCTCTACGAGCAGTACTTC
D gene: -
clone size: -
V gene: TRBV6-5
J gene: TRBJ2-7

CDR3 protein: CASSQGQGDGYTF
CDR3 DNA: TGTGCCAGCTCGCAGGGACAGGGAGACGGCTACACCTTC
D gene: TRBD1
clone size: few
V gene: TRBV18
J gene: TRBJ1-2